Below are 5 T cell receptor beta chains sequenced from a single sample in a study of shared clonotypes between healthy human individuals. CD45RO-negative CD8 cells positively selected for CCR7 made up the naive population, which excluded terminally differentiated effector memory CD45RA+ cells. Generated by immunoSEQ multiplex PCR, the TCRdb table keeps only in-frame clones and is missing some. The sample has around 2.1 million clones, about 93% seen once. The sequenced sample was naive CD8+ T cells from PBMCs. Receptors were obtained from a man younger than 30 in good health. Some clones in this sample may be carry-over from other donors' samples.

CDR3 protein: CASSYTGTKPYEQYF. CDR3 bases: TGCGCCAGCAGCTACACCGGGACCAAGCCCTACGAGCAGTACTTC. This chain joins TRBV5-1 and TRBJ2-7; D is tentatively TRBD1 or TRBD2 (5 bases each). Germline CDR1 is SGHRS and CDR2 is YFSETQ. Trimming left V 3 bases short and J 2 bases short, with 15 bases between. The CDR3 totals 15 residues. Looking up the rest from reference TRBV5-1 and TRBJ2-7 gives the full variable domain: KAGVTQTPRYLIKTRGQQVTLSCSPISGHRSVSWYQQTPGQGLQFLFEYFSETQRNKGNFPGRFSGRQFSNSRSEMNVSTLELGDSALYLCASSYTGTKPYEQYFGPGTRLTVT.

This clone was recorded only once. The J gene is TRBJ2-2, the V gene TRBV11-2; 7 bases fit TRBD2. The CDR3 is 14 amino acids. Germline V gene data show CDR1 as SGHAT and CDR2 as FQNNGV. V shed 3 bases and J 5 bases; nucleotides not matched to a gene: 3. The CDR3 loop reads CASSFGLVTGELFF. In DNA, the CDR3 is TGTGCCAGCAGCTTCGGACTAGTAACCGGGGAGCTGTTTTTT.

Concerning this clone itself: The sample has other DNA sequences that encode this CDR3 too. The CDR3 loop is CASSTLAGGSYEQYF. DNA of the CDR3: TGTGCCAGTAGTACCTTAGCGGGAGGGTCGTACGAGCAGTACTTC. The chain carries TRBV19 and TRBJ2-7; 11 nucleotides line up with TRBD2. The CDR3 totals 15 residues. With 4 bases clipped from V and 4 bases from J, the junction kept 6 bases outside the gene matches. Germline CDR1 is LNHDA and CDR2 is SQIVND (reference sequence).

CDR3 region: CATSRAGQPQHF. CDR3 coding DNA: TGTGCCACCAGCAGAGCTGGTCAGCCCCAGCATTTT. The gene calls are TRBV15 and TRBJ1-5; unclear D gene. V was trimmed by 1 base and J by 6 bases, leaving 4 bases between them. CDR3 length: 12 residues. CDR1 and CDR2 from the germline V gene are LNHNV and YYDKDF (reference sequence).

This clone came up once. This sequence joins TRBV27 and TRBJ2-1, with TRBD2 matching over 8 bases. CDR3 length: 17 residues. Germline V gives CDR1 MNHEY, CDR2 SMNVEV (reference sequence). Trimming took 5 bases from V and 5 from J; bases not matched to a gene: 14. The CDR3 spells CASSPIRTAGANNEQFF. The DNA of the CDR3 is TGTGCCAGCAGTCCCATACGGACAGCGGGAGCTAACAATGAGCAGTTCTTC.